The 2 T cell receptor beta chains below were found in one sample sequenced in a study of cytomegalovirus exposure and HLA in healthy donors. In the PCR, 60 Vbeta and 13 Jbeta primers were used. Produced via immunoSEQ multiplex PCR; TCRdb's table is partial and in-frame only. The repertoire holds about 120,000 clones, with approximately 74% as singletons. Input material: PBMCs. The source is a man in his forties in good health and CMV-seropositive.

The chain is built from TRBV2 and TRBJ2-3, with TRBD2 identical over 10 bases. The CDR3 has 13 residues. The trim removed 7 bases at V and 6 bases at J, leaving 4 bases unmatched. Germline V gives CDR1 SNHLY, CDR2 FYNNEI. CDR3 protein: CASIAGGGDTQYF. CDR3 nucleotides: TGTGCCAGCATAGCGGGGGGCGGGGATACGCAGTATTTT. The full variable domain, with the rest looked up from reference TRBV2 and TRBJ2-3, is EPEVTQTPSHQVTQMGQEVILRCVPISNHLYFYWYRQILGQKVEFLVSFYNNEISEKSEIFDDQFSVERPDGSNFTLKIRSTKLEDSAMYFCASIAGGGDTQYFGPGTRLTVL.

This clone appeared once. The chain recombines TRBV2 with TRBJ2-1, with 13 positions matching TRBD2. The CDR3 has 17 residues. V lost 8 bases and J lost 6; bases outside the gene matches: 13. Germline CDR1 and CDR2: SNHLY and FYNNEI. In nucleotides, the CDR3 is TGTGCCAGCGGAAAGGGACTAGCGGGAACGTCGGTCAATGAGCAGTTCTTC. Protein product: CASGKGLAGTSVNEQFF.